This TCR beta chain stems from a study of blood T cell repertoires in COVID-19. For the study at large: Whether acute or convalescent, the COVID-19 samples came from the United States, Italy and Spain.

Concerning this clone: Other DNA sequences in the same sample also yield this CDR3.

The method was immunoSEQ multiplex PCR; TCRdb's version includes in-frame clones alone and lacks a portion of them. The profile shows roughly 100,000 clones, around 80% of them singletons. CDR1 and CDR2 from the germline V gene are MNHEY and SMNVEV (reference sequence). V lost 5 bases to trimming and J lost 5 bases, with 9 bases between them. CDR3 length: 12 residues. Sample: peripheral blood. The TCR was taken from a woman older than 75 with active or convalescent COVID-19. The chain is built from TRBV27 and TRBJ1-1; unclear D gene. CDR3 sequence (DNA): TGTGCCAGCAGTCGTCGGGGTACTGAAGCTTTCTTT. This codes for CASSRRGTEAFF.